This T cell receptor (beta chain) was observed in a study of T cell changes during pregnancy in multiple sclerosis. Measured with immunoSEQ multiplex PCR; TCRdb has only the in-frame clones, and not every one. The sample carries 35,000 to 55,000 clones, 92% recorded once. The CDR3 length is 17 residues. Germline CDR1 reads MNHNS; CDR2 reads SASEGT. J was trimmed by 8 bases and V by 2 bases; bases with no gene match: 9. The sequences come from CD4+ T cells from peripheral blood mononuclear cells, collected in the third trimester of pregnancy. This receptor was obtained from a female donor with multiple sclerosis, enrolled in a pregnancy study. The chain couples TRBV6-1 to TRBJ2-1, with TRBD2 identical over 13 bases. The CDR3 DNA reads as TGTGCCAGCAGTGAACTAATACTAGCGGGAGGGACCGATGAGCAGTTCTTC. Its translation: CASSELILAGGTDEQFF.